This entry lists 10 T cell receptor beta chains sequenced from one sample in a study of blood T cell repertoires in COVID-19. The method was immunoSEQ multiplex PCR; TCRdb's version includes in-frame clones alone and lacks a portion of them. The sample contains some 490,000 clones, approximately 85% of which appear only once. Material for sequencing was peripheral blood. Every receptor here comes from a human donor in a cohort sampled during active COVID-19.

The CDR3 nucleotides are TGTGCCAGCAAGGACACGGTAAAAGAGACCCAGTACTTC. It codes for CASKDTVKETQYF. The V and J genes are TRBV2 and TRBJ2-5; possible D gene TRBD1, 5 bases. Trimming took off 7 bases at V and 3 bases at J, with 12 bases between the two ends. Germline-derived CDR1 and CDR2 are SNHLY and FYNNEI. The CDR3 sequence is 13 residues long. The full variable domain, rest sourced from reference TRBV2 and TRBJ2-5, is EPEVTQTPSHQVTQMGQEVILRCVPISNHLYFYWYRQILGQKVEFLVSFYNNEISEKSEIFDDQFSVERPDGSNFTLKIRSTKLEDSAMYFCASKDTVKETQYFGPGTRLLVL.

V and J are TRBV7-8 and TRBJ1-1; D is perhaps TRBD1 (6 bases). The CDR3 has 15 residues. Germline assignment: CDR1 SGHVS and CDR2 FQNEAQ. V lost 1 base to trimming and J lost 1 base, with 10 bases between them. CDR3 nucleotides: TGTGCCAGCAGCTTAGATCAGGGGAGGAACACTGAAGCTTTCTTT. Residues: CASSLDQGRNTEAFF.

The rearrangement links TRBV2 to TRBJ1-2; the match to TRBD1 covers 7 bases. The V segment lost 6 bases and the J segment 8 bases; nucleotides outside the gene matches: 9. This CDR3 has 13 residues. Per the germline V gene, CDR1 is SNHLY and CDR2 is FYNNEI. The CDR3 coding sequence is TGTGCCAGCAGCCTTACAGGGGCCGGAGGCTACACCTTC. Encoded protein: CASSLTGAGGYTF. Complete variable domain (other parts from reference TRBV2 and TRBJ1-2): EPEVTQTPSHQVTQMGQEVILRCVPISNHLYFYWYRQILGQKVEFLVSFYNNEISEKSEIFDDQFSVERPDGSNFTLKIRSTKLEDSAMYFCASSLTGAGGYTFGSGTRLTVV.

This chain links TRBV2 with TRBJ2-3; possible D gene TRBD1, 5 bases. The V end lost 7 bases, the J end lost 4 bases, and 12 bases lay between the germline ends. Germline V CDR1 and CDR2: SNHLY, FYNNEI. The CDR3 has 13 residues. CDR3 sequence (DNA): TGTGCCAGCAAACGCCAGGGATCAGATACGCAGTATTTT. This encodes CASKRQGSDTQYF.

This chain joins TRBV7-9 and TRBJ2-5; 13 bases agree with TRBD2. This CDR3 is built from 16 residues. Per germline, CDR1 SEHNR and CDR2 FQNEAQ (reference sequence). Trimming cost V 5 bases and J 5 bases; bases outside gene matches: 8. CDR3 in amino acids: CASSRTSGRAGETQYF. The DNA for the CDR3 is TGTGCCAGCAGCCGCACTAGCGGGAGGGCCGGGGAGACCCAGTACTTC.

The chain is built from TRBV7-6 and TRBJ2-7, with TRBD2 matching over 7 bases. Trimming removed 8 bases from V and 3 bases from J; junction bases left unmatched: 10. Germline CDR1 is SGHVS and CDR2 is FNYEAQ. CDR3 length equals 14 residues. CDR3 nucleotides: TGTGCCAGCGGGCTGGGGGGGTCGAGCTACGAGCAGTACTTC. Amino acid sequence: CASGLGGSSYEQYF.

The chain joins TRBV2 to TRBJ1-6, with D possibly TRBD1 on 5 matching bases. CDR3 length equals 12 residues. The ends were cut back, 5 bases at V and 13 bases at J, with 12 bases in the middle. The V gene's germline CDR1 is SNHLY and CDR2 FYNNEI. In DNA, the CDR3 is TGTGCCAGCAGTCAGATCAGGGTCCCCCTCCACTTT. Its protein product is CASSQIRVPLHF.

This chain links TRBV7-9 with TRBJ1-1, with 8 bases that match TRBD1. Germline trimming cut 6 bases from V and 3 bases from J; bases unmatched to any gene: 3. Germline CDR1 and CDR2: SEHNR and FQNEAQ (reference sequence). The CDR3 has 13 residues. Written as DNA, the CDR3 is TGTGCCAGCAGAGGACAGGGAGACACTGAAGCTTTCTTT. As protein: CASRGQGDTEAFF.

This clone was observed a single time. The chain carries TRBV6-2 or TRBV6-3 and TRBJ2-2, with 7 bases identical to TRBD2. Germline-derived CDR1 and CDR2 are MNHEY and SVGEGT. This CDR3 spans 17 amino acids. The trim removed 4 bases at V and 4 bases at J, leaving 12 bases unmatched. DNA for the CDR3: TGTGCCAGCAGTTGGGATTTGGGGAGGGCCGTCACCGGGGAGCTGTTTTTT. It yields the protein CASSWDLGRAVTGELFF.

J is TRBJ1-1 and V is TRBV7-3; 8 bases are shared with TRBD1. The CDR3 extends over 15 amino acids. Germline CDR1 SGHTA, CDR2 FQGTGA. V was clipped by 2 bases and J by 5 bases; unmatched bases: 7. In DNA, the CDR3 is TGTGCCAGCAGCTTACAGGGGGCGGTTTGGACTGAAGCTTTCTTT. Translated: CASSLQGAVWTEAFF.